The T cell receptor beta chain described here comes from a study of shared clonotypes between healthy human individuals. Regarding the study as a whole: Around 5% of naive CD4 clonotypes were common to a few donors. Naive subsets generally had larger estimated richness than memory subsets.

Nashville, Tennessee was home to all donors, who were Caucasian adults. On this clone itself: No antigen is known for it.

Assay used: immunoSEQ multiplex PCR; TCRdb lists only in-frame clones, some missing. The sample comprises fewer than 850,000 clones, roughly 88% of which are singletons, and about 33% rests with the top ten. Germline CDR1 is MGHRA and CDR2 is YSYEKL. The CDR3 runs 19 residues. V dropped 4 bases and J dropped 2; count of bases not matched to a gene: 16. Sequenced input: memory CD8+ T cells from PBMCs. Subset: CD45RO+ cells pooled with CCR7-negative TemRA cells. The TCR originated in a man between 18 and 35 years old in good health. Some clones in this sample may be carry-over from other donors' samples. This rearrangement joins TRBV4-1 to TRBJ2-3, with TRBD2 matching 9 bases. The CDR3 DNA reads TGCGCCAGCAGCCGTCCTTCCGGGCTAGCGGGACTACTCACAGATACGCAGTATTTT. Its protein is CASSRPSGLAGLLTDTQYF.